Sequencing of this TCR beta chain was carried out in a study of cytomegalovirus exposure and HLA in healthy donors. Germline V CDR1 and CDR2: MNHEY, SVGAGI. The V gene lost 4 bases and the J gene lost 2 bases, with 7 bases spanning the gap. The CDR3 is 13 residues long. Study-level findings and limits: Some segments of the V type, notably TRBV6-2 and TRBV6-3, were excluded as indistinguishable. Using the classifier, cytomegalovirus status was reportedly diagnosed with high specificity and sensitivity. Later work associated roughly 17,000 TCR beta sequences with HLA alleles at 0.05 false discovery rate.

Use of 60 Vbeta and 13 Jbeta primers characterized the PCR. Data came from immunoSEQ multiplex PCR; TCRdb stores just in-frame clones and leaves some out. Of about 160,000 clones listed, roughly 80% are singletons. Remarks on this clone: The antigen is not known.

The source material was PBMCs. V is TRBV6-5 and J is TRBJ2-3; D perhaps matches TRBD2 (6 bases). The sequence was obtained from a male donor in good health and CMV-seropositive. CDR3 loop: CASSWTTTDTQYF. In nucleotides, the CDR3 is TGTGCCAGCAGTTGGACTACCACAGATACGCAGTATTTT.